The 10 T cell receptor beta chains below all came from one sample that was sequenced in a study of post-analysis software for immune sequencing data. These receptors are not linked to any known antigen. Unique molecular identifiers had been added to the TCR beta cDNA libraries. TCRdb analysed the PCR reads with MiXCR anew, one entry per CDR3 protein. The sample lists hundreds of thousands of distinct CDR3 sequences; around a third were seen once. General study points: Patients carried roughly 5 TRBV segments more frequently than controls did, and TRBV5-6, TRBV5-1 and TRBV20-1 were among them.

Sequencing input: blood. The source is a girl aged 10-17 years with multiple sclerosis.

This clonotype was counted between two and nine times. V usage is TRBV28 and J usage is TRBJ2-6; D is unclear. Between the trimmed V and J ends, which lost 3 bases and 0 bases, there was a span of 21 bases. The CDR3 extends over 20 amino acids. The germline V gene encodes CDR1 MDHEN and CDR2 SYDVKM. The CDR3 nucleotides are TGTGCCAGCAGTTTGTTCTTGGGCGGCAGAAGGGCCTCTGGGGCCAACGTCCTGACTTTC. Translated: CASSLFLGGRRASGANVLTF.

V and J are TRBV4-2 and TRBJ2-5; tentative D call: TRBD2 (6 bases). The CDR3 runs to 15 residues. CDR1 is LGHNA, CDR2 YNFKEQ, per germline. Trimming took 1 base from V and 2 from J, leaving 11 bases between them. DNA for the CDR3: TGTGCCAGCAGCCAAGCCGGGGGTGGGCAAGAGACCCAGTACTTC. Translated, it gives CASSQAGGGQETQYF.

This clonotype occurred a few times. This chain links TRBV24-1 with TRBJ2-6; TRBD1 matches at 7 bases. Germline CDR1 KGHDR, CDR2 SFDVKD. J lost 2 bases, V lost 4 bases, and 4 bases had no gene match. This CDR3 has 16 residues. The DNA for the CDR3 is TGTGCCACCAGTGAATCCGGGACAGCTGGGGCCAACGTCCTGACTTTC. As protein: CATSESGTAGANVLTF.

Comments on this clonotype: Compared with germline, one end of the junction differs, possibly owing to a read error. The V call is TRBV15, the J call TRBJ2-3; 7 nucleotides match TRBD1. The CDR3 is 13 residues long. Per germline, CDR1 LNHNV and CDR2 YYDKDF (reference sequence). CDR3 loop: CTTRQGNLDTQYF. CDR3 nucleotide sequence: TGTACCACTCGACAGGGAAATTTGGATACGCAGTATTTT.

The gene calls are TRBV20-1 and TRBJ2-3, with TRBD1 identical over 10 bases. The CDR3 is 15 amino acids. The germline CDR1 and CDR2 sequences are DFQATT and SNEGSKA (reference sequence). Losses at the gene ends were 3 bases for V and 4 bases for J; bases not matched to a gene: 7. The CDR3 loop is CSARISGQGPDTQYF. The DNA of the CDR3 is TGCAGTGCTAGGATATCGGGACAGGGGCCAGATACGCAGTATTTT.

This clonotype appeared a few times. J is TRBJ1-2 and V is TRBV15; maybe TRBD1 (5 bases). This CDR3 has 15 residues. The V and J ends lost 0 bases and 1 base respectively, with 9 bases between them. Per germline, CDR1 LNHNV and CDR2 YYDKDF (reference sequence). CDR3 DNA sequence: TGTGCCACCAGCAGAGATTGGGGCAATAACTATGGCTACACCTTC. Translating it yields CATSRDWGNNYGYTF.

This clonotype was seen more than once but under ten times. The rearrangement uses TRBV7-8 and TRBJ1-2; D is uncertain. V lost 5 bases to trimming and J lost 4 bases, with 20 bases between them. Per germline, CDR1 SGHVS and CDR2 FQNEAQ. The CDR3 has 16 residues. The CDR3 coding sequence is TGTGCCAGCAGCATTCTACCACCCAGATTTATCTATGGCTACACCTTC. Its translation: CASSILPPRFIYGYTF.

This clonotype came up many times. The chain employs TRBV6-5 and TRBJ1-2; perhaps TRBD1 as D (6 bases). V gave up 2 bases and J gave up 8 bases, with 18 bases separating them. The germline V gene encodes CDR1 MNHEY and CDR2 SVGAGI. CDR3 size: 15 residues. In DNA, the CDR3 is TGTGCCAGCAGTTACCACCAGGACAGATCCGGCGGCTACACCTTC. The encoded protein is CASSYHQDRSGGYTF.

This clonotype was recorded many times. The chain uses TRBV12-3 or TRBV12-4 and TRBJ1-5; D uncertain. V lost 3 bases and J lost 6, with 3 bases in between. The CDR3 is made up of 11 amino acids. This chain's CDR3 is CASSLGQPQHF. CDR3 DNA: TGTGCCAGCAGTTTGGGTCAGCCCCAGCATTTT.

The chain joins TRBV3-1 to TRBJ2-7; 9 bases agree with TRBD1. J gave up 3 bases and V 2 bases, and 8 bases lay outside the gene matches. CDR1 is LGHDT, CDR2 YNNKEL, per germline (reference sequence). The CDR3 covers 16 residues. CDR3 protein: CASSQIPGQGLYEQYF. The CDR3 DNA reads as TGTGCCAGCAGCCAAATTCCGGGACAGGGCCTCTACGAGCAGTACTTC.